Below are 10 T cell receptor beta chains sequenced from a single sample in a study of shared clonotypes between healthy human individuals (dated by TCRdb to about 2020). Library construction relied on the immunoSEQ multiplex PCR assay. TCRdb provides this immuneACCESS table in a form limited to in-frame rearrangements. Some clones are lacking; in checked studies, under half of them reflect an unresolved V gene, and why the rest are absent is not known. This sample gives about 2 million clones in total; 85% to 95% of them show up just once. The ten largest clones represent 0.13% of the sample. The material sequenced was naive CD4+ T cells sorted from blood. In light of the paper, this sample's cell subset or site label describes: CD45RA+ positively selected. The receptor source for this set is a man aged 18 to 30 in good health.

Comment on this clone: A much larger clonotype is one base distant, so this may be a read error. V usage is TRBV21-1 and J usage is TRBJ2-7. TRBV21-1 is an annotated pseudogene. The CDR3 has 12 amino acids. Written as DNA, the CDR3 is TGTGCCAGCAGCAAACCCCCCCACGAGCAGTACTTC. Its translation is CASSKPPHEQYF.

The V call is TRBV9, the J call TRBJ2-2; no definite D call. The V end was cut by 0 bases, the J end by 6 bases, with 12 bases between. This CDR3 comprises 15 residues. Germline loops: CDR1 SGDLS, CDR2 YYNGEE. CDR3 residues: CASSVDFGFSGELFF. DNA of the CDR3: TGTGCCAGCAGCGTAGATTTTGGATTCTCCGGGGAGCTGTTTTTT.

The chain recombines TRBV4-2 with TRBJ2-1; TRBD2 aligns across 8 bases. V trimming: 0 bases; J trimming: 7 bases; junction bases outside the gene matches: 8. Germline values: CDR1 LGHNA, CDR2 YNFKEQ. The CDR3 consists of 16 residues. CDR3 bases: TGTGCCAGCAGCCAAGATCCTGGCGGGGGGAGGAATGAGCAGTTCTTC. Protein sequence: CASSQDPGGGRNEQFF.

This clone was detected only once. The chain combines TRBV19 with TRBJ1-6; D remains unclear. Germline lookup yields CDR1 LNHDA and CDR2 SQIVND (reference sequence). V dropped 3 bases and J dropped 10 bases, with 13 bases sitting between them. This CDR3 is built from 14 residues. The CDR3 nucleotides are TGTGCCAGTAGTATCCCAGGAGGATACTCACCCCTCCACTTT. Its protein is CASSIPGGYSPLHF.

This chain uses TRBV9 with TRBJ2-1; 9 bases align to TRBD1. V gave up 1 base and J gave up 3 bases; unmatched junction bases: 5. CDR1 is SGDLS and CDR2 is YYNGEE in the germline V gene. There are 16 residues in the CDR3. In DNA form, the CDR3 reads TGTGCCAGCAGCGTATCGGGACAGGGCCTCTACAATGAGCAGTTCTTC. This codes for CASSVSGQGLYNEQFF.

The V and J genes are TRBV5-4 and TRBJ2-5, with 7 positions matching TRBD1. CDR3 length: 15 residues. CDR1 and CDR2 (germline): SGHNT, YYREEE (reference sequence). After removal of 1 base from V and 2 bases from J, the junction contained 5 bases not matched to a gene. The CDR3, as DNA: TGTGCCAGCAGCTTGAAGAGACAGGGTCAAGAGACCCAGTACTTC. This translates into CASSLKRQGQETQYF.

The chain couples TRBV20-1 to TRBJ2-5; D perhaps matches TRBD1 (6 bases). CDR3 length: 11 amino acids. V dropped 6 bases and J dropped 7 bases, with 12 bases sitting between them. Per the germline V gene, CDR1 is DFQATT and CDR2 is SNEGSKA (reference sequence). The CDR3 here is CSAFQGGTQYF. CDR3 DNA: TGCAGTGCCTTTCAAGGGGGGACCCAGTACTTC.

The V and J genes are TRBV28 and TRBJ2-5; 13 bases line up with TRBD2. Germline trimming cut 5 bases from V and 5 bases from J; bases unmatched to any gene: 5. The CDR3 has 15 residues. CDR1 is MDHEN and CDR2 is SYDVKM in the germline V gene. The CDR3 reads CASSRTSGGGETQYF. CDR3 DNA sequence: TGTGCCAGCAGTAGGACTAGCGGGGGCGGCGAGACCCAGTACTTC.

CDR3 bases: TGTGCCAGCAGAATGGGACTAGCGATTTACAATGAGCAGTTCTTC. Translating it yields CASRMGLAIYNEQFF. V usage is TRBV6-5 and J usage is TRBJ2-1, with 10 nucleotides matching TRBD2. Germline V gives CDR1 MNHEY, CDR2 SVGAGI. V shed 6 bases and J 4 bases; nucleotides not matched to a gene: 6. There are 15 residues in the CDR3.

The CDR3 loop reads CASSLGGRDTDTQYF. The CDR3 coding sequence is TGTGCCAGTTCCCTGGGGGGACGGGACACAGATACGCAGTATTTT. V usage is TRBV19 and J usage is TRBJ2-3; perhaps TRBD2 as D (6 bases). The length of the CDR3 is 15 residues. The V gene's germline CDR1 is LNHDA and CDR2 SQIVND (reference sequence). Trimming took 8 bases from V and 2 from J, leaving 17 bases between them.